The 23 T cell receptor beta chains given below trace back to one sample, sequenced in a study of T-cell memory formation after mild COVID-19. TCRdb re-called the 5' RACE reads through MiXCR, storing one row per CDR3 protein. The data show over 150,000 distinct CDR3 sequences, about a fifth seen once. The material sequenced was PBMCs or a T cell subset sorted from them (not recorded which). The receptor set was obtained from an adult woman who had mild COVID-19 (a few samples of this study predate the infection). Cell type and time point are not known.

The rearrangement links TRBV10-3 to TRBJ1-4; D is possibly TRBD1 (5 bases). The germline CDR1 and CDR2 sequences are ENHRY and SYGVKD. Trimming removed 2 bases at V and 7 bases at J, with 17 bases between. The CDR3 runs to 16 residues. CDR3 sequence: CAISEDPPGRREKLFF. The CDR3 DNA sequence: TGTGCCATCAGTGAGGATCCCCCGGGACGGCGTGAAAAACTGTTTTTT.

This clonotype has a handful of counts. The chain employs TRBV29-1 and TRBJ2-1, with a tentative D call TRBD2 (7 bases). The CDR3 contains 16 residues. CDR1 is SQVTM, CDR2 ANQGSEA, per germline. Trimming took off 2 bases at V and 5 bases at J, with 19 bases between the two ends. The CDR3, as DNA: TGCAGCGTTGAAAAATGGGGGCTAGCGGAGCACAATGAGCAGTTCTTC. This translates into CSVEKWGLAEHNEQFF.

The V call is TRBV5-1, the J call TRBJ1-5; 8 positions agree with TRBD1. With 4 bases clipped from V and 6 bases from J, the junction kept 9 bases outside the gene matches. The germline CDR1 and CDR2 sequences are SGHRS and YFSETQ. The CDR3 runs to 15 residues. CDR3 loop: CASSDGQGTGQPQHF. Written as DNA, the CDR3 is TGCGCCAGCAGCGATGGGCAGGGGACAGGTCAGCCCCAGCATTTT.

The chain is built from TRBV30 and TRBJ1-5; no clear D gene. CDR3 length: 13 amino acids. Germline V gene data show CDR1 as GTSNPN and CDR2 as SVGIG (reference sequence). Trimming removed 0 bases at V and 5 bases at J, with 8 bases between. The CDR3 is CAWSVGYYQPQHF. In DNA, the CDR3 is TGTGCCTGGAGTGTAGGGTACTATCAGCCCCAGCATTTT.

V is TRBV7-6 and J is TRBJ1-6; D remains ambiguous. The CDR3 sequence is 16 residues long. V lost 4 bases and J lost 6, with 16 bases in between. Germline CDR1 reads SGHVS; CDR2 reads FNYEAQ. The CDR3 sequence: CASSSNRGIFNSPLHF. CDR3 DNA sequence: TGTGCCAGCAGCTCAAACCGCGGGATCTTTAATTCACCCCTCCACTTT.

The chain is built from TRBV20-1 and TRBJ2-1, with 9 bases that match TRBD2. Trimming removed 4 bases from V and 5 bases from J; junction bases left unmatched: 6. The CDR3 spans 14 residues. CDR1 is DFQATT, CDR2 SNEGSKA, per germline (reference sequence). The chain's CDR3 is CSAIERGANNEQFF. DNA of the CDR3: TGCAGTGCTATAGAGCGGGGGGCCAACAATGAGCAGTTCTTC.

The chain couples TRBV5-1 to TRBJ2-1; D is unclear. In germline, CDR1 is SGHRS, CDR2 YFSETQ. Trimming stripped 4 bases from V and 5 bases from J, with 16 bases between. CDR3 length: 15 residues. CDR3 loop: CASSPNYQGDNEQFF. The CDR3 DNA is TGCGCCAGCAGCCCAAACTACCAAGGTGACAATGAGCAGTTCTTC.

This clonotype was found once. The rearrangement joins TRBV24-1 to TRBJ1-1; D is unresolved. The CDR3 spans 13 residues. The germline V gene encodes CDR1 KGHDR and CDR2 SFDVKD. V dropped 0 bases and J dropped 6 bases, with 7 bases sitting between them. CDR3 DNA sequence: TGTGCCACCAGTGATTTGCGGAGTTCTGAAGCTTTCTTT. The encoded protein is CATSDLRSSEAFF.

This rearrangement joins TRBV4-1 to TRBJ2-7; no definite D call. CDR1 and CDR2 from the germline V gene are MGHRA and YSYEKL. V gave up 1 base and J gave up 0 bases, with 10 bases separating them. CDR3 length: 15 amino acids. The CDR3 region has the DNA TGCGCCAGCAGCCAAGGTGACTCTGTCTCCTACGAGCAGTACTTC. Its protein is CASSQGDSVSYEQYF.

This clonotype has just a few counts. The chain has TRBV4-1 and TRBJ2-3; a possible D gene is TRBD2 (7 bases). Germline CDR1 reads MGHRA; CDR2 reads YSYEKL. V was cut by 0 bases and J by 2 bases, with 12 bases left in between. This CDR3 is built from 16 residues. The CDR3 loop is CASSQDGRGSTDTQYF. The DNA for the CDR3 is TGCGCCAGCAGCCAAGATGGGAGGGGGTCCACAGATACGCAGTATTTT.

J is TRBJ2-7 and V is TRBV30; D uncertain. Between the trimmed V and J ends, which lost 1 base and 2 bases, there was a span of 6 bases. There are 12 residues in the CDR3. Germline values: CDR1 GTSNPN, CDR2 SVGIG (reference sequence). The CDR3 loop reads CAWSEPTYEQYF. In DNA, the CDR3 is TGTGCCTGGAGTGAGCCGACCTACGAGCAGTACTTC.

This chain uses TRBV20-1 with TRBJ2-1; maybe TRBD1 (6 bases). The ends were cut back, 0 bases at V and 3 bases at J, with 9 bases in the middle. Per germline, CDR1 DFQATT and CDR2 SNEGSKA (reference sequence). The CDR3 contains 14 residues. As DNA, the CDR3 is TGCAGTGCTAGAGATCGGGACAACTACAATGAGCAGTTCTTC. It encodes CSARDRDNYNEQFF.

This clonotype was recorded a few times. This chain connects TRBV6-6 to TRBJ2-1; TRBD1 aligns across 7 bases. Per germline, CDR1 MNHNY and CDR2 SVGAGI (reference sequence). This CDR3 has 15 residues. V lost 0 bases and J lost 6; bases outside the gene matches: 5. CDR3 coding DNA: TGTGCCAGCAGTTACTCGACAGGGCCACTCAATGAGCAGTTCTTC. Residues: CASSYSTGPLNEQFF.

The chain joins TRBV30 to TRBJ2-2; 10 bases agree with TRBD2. Germline CDR1 reads GTSNPN; CDR2 reads SVGIG (reference sequence). V dropped 0 bases and J dropped 0; count of bases not matched to a gene: 7. The CDR3 contains 18 residues. The CDR3, as DNA: TGTGCCTGGAGTGTACGTAGAGCGGGAGGGACGAACACCGGGGAGCTGTTTTTT. Residues: CAWSVRRAGGTNTGELFF.

This clonotype was detected only a few times. V gene TRBV24-1 combines with J gene TRBJ2-1; D not resolved. Germline V CDR1 and CDR2: KGHDR, SFDVKD. The ends were cut back, 6 bases at V and 4 bases at J, with 9 bases in the middle. This CDR3 spans 13 amino acids. CDR3 in DNA: TGTGCCACCAGTTCTGCGGAGTACAATGAGCAGTTCTTC. This gives the protein CATSSAEYNEQFF.

This clonotype turned up a few times. The chain combines TRBV5-1 with TRBJ2-7, with TRBD2 matching over 12 bases. CDR3 length: 17 residues. The J segment lost 2 bases and the V segment lost 4 bases, leaving 10 bases of the junction unmatched. Germline CDR1 is SGHRS and CDR2 is YFSETQ. The CDR3 here is CASSTPPGLAGTYEQYF. CDR3 DNA sequence: TGCGCCAGCAGCACCCCCCCGGGACTAGCGGGTACCTACGAGCAGTACTTC.

V usage is TRBV7-9 and J usage is TRBJ1-2; 8 nucleotides align to TRBD1. Looked up from germline, CDR1 is SEHNR and CDR2 is FQNEAQ (reference sequence). The CDR3 contains 14 residues. V was pared by 5 bases and J by 8 bases, with 10 bases of the junction left unmatched. The CDR3 region is CASSDATGEKGYTF. The CDR3 region has the DNA TGTGCCAGCAGCGACGCGACAGGGGAGAAGGGCTACACCTTC. The full variable domain, its missing parts supplied by reference TRBV7-9 and TRBJ1-2, is DTGVSQNPRHKITKRGQNVTFRCDPISEHNRLYWYRQTLGQGPEFLTYFQNEAQLEKSRLLSDRFSAERPKGSFSTLEIQRTEQGDSAMYLCASSDATGEKGYTFGSGTRLTVV.

The chain combines TRBV19 with TRBJ2-7; no clear D gene. This CDR3 contains 14 residues. CDR1 is LNHDA and CDR2 is SQIVND in the germline V gene (reference sequence). The V gene lost 3 bases and the J gene lost 7 bases, with 16 bases spanning the gap. This chain's CDR3 is CASSMHGRSEEQYF. The CDR3 region has the DNA TGTGCCAGTAGTATGCACGGACGTTCCGAGGAGCAGTACTTC.

This chain links TRBV30 with TRBJ1-4; the D gene is possibly TRBD1 (5 bases). The CDR3 sequence is 11 residues long. Trimming removed 3 bases from V and 7 bases from J, with 6 bases in between. Germline V CDR1 and CDR2: GTSNPN, SVGIG (reference sequence). For the CDR3, the DNA is TGTGCCTGGAGGCAGGGTGAAAAACTGTTTTTT. Protein: CAWRQGEKLFF.

This clonotype was seen more than once but under ten times. The chain carries TRBV27 and TRBJ1-3, with 9 nucleotides matching TRBD1. CDR3 size: 19 residues. Germline V gives CDR1 MNHEY, CDR2 SMNVEV (reference sequence). V shed 5 bases and J 0 bases; nucleotides not matched to a gene: 14. CDR3 bases: TGTGCCAGCAGTGCTTACCCGGGACAGGGTAGGGGCTCTGGAAACACCATATATTTT. Protein sequence: CASSAYPGQGRGSGNTIYF.

The chain joins TRBV10-3 to TRBJ2-7, with D possibly TRBD2 on 5 matching bases. The V end lost 7 bases, the J end lost 0 bases, and 10 bases lay between the germline ends. CDR3 length equals 13 residues. In germline, CDR1 is ENHRY, CDR2 SYGVKD. The CDR3 coding sequence is TGTGCCATCAACGAGGGTCCCTCCTACGAGCAGTACTTC. It encodes CAINEGPSYEQYF.

This chain links TRBV3-1 with TRBJ2-5; 7 positions match TRBD2. The germline CDR1 and CDR2 sequences are LGHDT and YNNKEL (reference sequence). The ends lost 4 bases at V and 3 bases at J; junction bases unmatched: 5. The CDR3 spans 14 residues. In DNA, the CDR3 is TGTGCCAGCAGCCCCGGGACTAACGAAGAGACCCAGTACTTC. It yields the protein CASSPGTNEETQYF.

The chain employs TRBV12-3 or TRBV12-4 and TRBJ1-1; D remains unclear. V lost 4 bases and J 8 bases, leaving 14 bases between the germline ends. The CDR3 runs 13 residues. CDR3 amino acids: CASSSALILEAFF. The CDR3 region has the DNA TGTGCCAGCAGTTCCGCCCTAATCTTGGAAGCTTTCTTT.